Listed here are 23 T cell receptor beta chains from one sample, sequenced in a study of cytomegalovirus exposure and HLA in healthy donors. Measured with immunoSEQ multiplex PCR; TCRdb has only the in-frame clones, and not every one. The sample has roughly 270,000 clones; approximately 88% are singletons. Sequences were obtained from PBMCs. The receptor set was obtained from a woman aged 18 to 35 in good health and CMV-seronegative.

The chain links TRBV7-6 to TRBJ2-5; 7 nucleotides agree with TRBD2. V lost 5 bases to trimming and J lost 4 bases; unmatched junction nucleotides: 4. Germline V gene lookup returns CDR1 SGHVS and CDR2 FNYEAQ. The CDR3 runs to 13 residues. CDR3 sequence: CASSQGLRETQYF. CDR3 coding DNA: TGTGCCAGCAGCCAGGGACTAAGAGAGACCCAGTACTTC.

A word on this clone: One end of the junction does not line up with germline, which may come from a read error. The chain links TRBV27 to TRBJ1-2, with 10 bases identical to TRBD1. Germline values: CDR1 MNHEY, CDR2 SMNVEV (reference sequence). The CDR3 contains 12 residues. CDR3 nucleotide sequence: TGTGCCAGCAGTGTCCGACAGGGGGCGCAGGCCTTC. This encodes CASSVRQGAQAF.

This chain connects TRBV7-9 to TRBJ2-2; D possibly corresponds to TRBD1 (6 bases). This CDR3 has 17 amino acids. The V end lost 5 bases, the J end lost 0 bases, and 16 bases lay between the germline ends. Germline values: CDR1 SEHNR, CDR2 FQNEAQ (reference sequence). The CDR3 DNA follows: TGTGCCAGCAGCCTAGTGCCGGGACATACGAACACCGGGGAGCTGTTTTTT. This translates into CASSLVPGHTNTGELFF.

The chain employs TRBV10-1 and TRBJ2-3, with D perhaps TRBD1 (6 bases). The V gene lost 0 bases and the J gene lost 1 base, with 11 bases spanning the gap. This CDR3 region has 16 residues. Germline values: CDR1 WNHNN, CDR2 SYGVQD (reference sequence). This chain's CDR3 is CASSESSGAGTDTQYF. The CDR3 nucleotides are TGCGCCAGCAGTGAGTCTTCAGGGGCGGGCACAGATACGCAGTATTTT.

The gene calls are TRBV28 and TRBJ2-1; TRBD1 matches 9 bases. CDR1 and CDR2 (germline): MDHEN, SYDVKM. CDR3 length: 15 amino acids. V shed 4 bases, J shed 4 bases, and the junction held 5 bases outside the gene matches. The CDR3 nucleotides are TGTGCCAGCAGTTACGCCGGACAGGGGTACAATGAGCAGTTCTTC. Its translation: CASSYAGQGYNEQFF.

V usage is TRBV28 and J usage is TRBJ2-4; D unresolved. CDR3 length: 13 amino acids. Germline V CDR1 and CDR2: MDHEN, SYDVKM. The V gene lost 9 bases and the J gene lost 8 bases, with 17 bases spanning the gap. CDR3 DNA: TGTGCCAGTCACCAGAGAGGATTTCACATTCAGTACTTC. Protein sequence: CASHQRGFHIQYF.

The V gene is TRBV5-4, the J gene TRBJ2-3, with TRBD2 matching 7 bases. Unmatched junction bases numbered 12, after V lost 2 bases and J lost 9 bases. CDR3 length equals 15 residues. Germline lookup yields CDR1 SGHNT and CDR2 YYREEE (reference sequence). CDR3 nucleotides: TGTGCCAGCAGCTTACCTGCGCGGGAGATAGAGACGCAGTATTTT. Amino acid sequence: CASSLPAREIETQYF.

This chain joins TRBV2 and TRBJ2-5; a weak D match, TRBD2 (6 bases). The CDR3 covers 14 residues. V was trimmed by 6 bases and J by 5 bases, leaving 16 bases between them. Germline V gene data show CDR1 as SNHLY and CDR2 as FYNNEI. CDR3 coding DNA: TGTGCCAGCAGCCGCGGGACTTACGGTGAGACCCAGTACTTC. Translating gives CASSRGTYGETQYF.

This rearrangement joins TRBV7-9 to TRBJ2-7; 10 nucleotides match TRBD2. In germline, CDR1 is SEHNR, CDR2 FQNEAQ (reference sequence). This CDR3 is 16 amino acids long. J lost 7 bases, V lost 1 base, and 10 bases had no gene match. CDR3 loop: CASSLELAGPPVEQYF. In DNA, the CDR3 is TGTGCCAGCAGCTTAGAACTAGCGGGACCCCCCGTTGAGCAGTACTTC.

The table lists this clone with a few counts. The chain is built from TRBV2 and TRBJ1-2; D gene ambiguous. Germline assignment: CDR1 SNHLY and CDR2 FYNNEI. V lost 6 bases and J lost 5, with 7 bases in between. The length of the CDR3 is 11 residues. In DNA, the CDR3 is TGTGCCAGCAGAGACACTTATGGCTACACCTTC. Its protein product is CASRDTYGYTF.

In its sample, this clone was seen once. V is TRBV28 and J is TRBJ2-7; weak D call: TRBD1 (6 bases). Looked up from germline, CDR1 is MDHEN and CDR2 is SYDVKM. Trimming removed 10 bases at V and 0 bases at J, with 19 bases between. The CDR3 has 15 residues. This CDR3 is CATFGGLLGSYEQYF. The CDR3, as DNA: TGTGCCACCTTTGGGGGCCTTTTGGGCTCCTACGAGCAGTACTTC. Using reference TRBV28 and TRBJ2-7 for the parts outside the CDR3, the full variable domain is DVKVTQSSRYLVKRTGEKVFLECVQDMDHENMFWYRQDPGLGLRLIYFSYDVKMKEKGDIPEGYSVSREKKERFSLILESASTNQTSMYLCATFGGLLGSYEQYFGPGTRLTVT.

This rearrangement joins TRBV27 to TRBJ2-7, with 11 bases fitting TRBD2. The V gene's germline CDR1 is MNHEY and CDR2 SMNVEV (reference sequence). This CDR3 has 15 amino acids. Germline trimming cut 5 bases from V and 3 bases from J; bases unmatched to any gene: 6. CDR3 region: CASSHFGLAGYEQYF. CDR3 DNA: TGTGCCAGCAGTCACTTCGGACTAGCGGGCTACGAGCAGTACTTC.

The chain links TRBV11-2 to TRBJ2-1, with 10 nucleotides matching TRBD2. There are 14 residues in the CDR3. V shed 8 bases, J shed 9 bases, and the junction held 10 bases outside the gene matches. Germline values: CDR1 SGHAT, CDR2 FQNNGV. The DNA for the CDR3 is TGTGCCAGCCGGAAGTCACTAGCGGGGCTTGAGCAGTTCTTC. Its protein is CASRKSLAGLEQFF.

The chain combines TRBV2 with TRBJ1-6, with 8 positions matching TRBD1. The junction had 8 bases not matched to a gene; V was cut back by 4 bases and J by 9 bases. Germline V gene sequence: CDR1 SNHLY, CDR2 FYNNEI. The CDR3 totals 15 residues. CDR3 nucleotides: TGTGCCAGCAGTGGAAGACAGGGGAAAGGTTCACCCCTCCACTTT. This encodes CASSGRQGKGSPLHF.

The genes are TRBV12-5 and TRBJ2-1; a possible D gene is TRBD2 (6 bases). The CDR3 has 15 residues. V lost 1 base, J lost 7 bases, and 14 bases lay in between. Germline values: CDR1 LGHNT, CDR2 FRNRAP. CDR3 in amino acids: CASGLGEGLLNEQFF. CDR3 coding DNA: TGTGCTAGTGGTTTGGGCGAGGGACTTCTAAATGAGCAGTTCTTC.

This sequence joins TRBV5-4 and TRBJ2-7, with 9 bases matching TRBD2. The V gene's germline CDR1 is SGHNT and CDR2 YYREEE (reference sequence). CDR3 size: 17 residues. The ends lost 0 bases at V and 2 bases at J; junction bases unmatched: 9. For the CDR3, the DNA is TGTGCCAGCAGCTTGGTGGCGAGCGGGAGGAACACCTACGAGCAGTACTTC. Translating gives CASSLVASGRNTYEQYF.

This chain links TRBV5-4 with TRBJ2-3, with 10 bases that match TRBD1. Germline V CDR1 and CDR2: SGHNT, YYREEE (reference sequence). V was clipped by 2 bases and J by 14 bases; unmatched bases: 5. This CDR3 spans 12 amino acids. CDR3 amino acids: CASSFDRDRGYF. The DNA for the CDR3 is TGTGCCAGCAGCTTTGATCGGGACAGGGGGTATTTT. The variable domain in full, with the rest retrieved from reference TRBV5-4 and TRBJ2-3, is ETGVTQSPTHLIKTRGQQVTLRCSSQSGHNTVSWYQQALGQGPQFIFQYYREEENGRGNFPPRFSGLQFPNYSSELNVNALELDDSALYLCASSFDRDRGYFGPGTRLTVL.

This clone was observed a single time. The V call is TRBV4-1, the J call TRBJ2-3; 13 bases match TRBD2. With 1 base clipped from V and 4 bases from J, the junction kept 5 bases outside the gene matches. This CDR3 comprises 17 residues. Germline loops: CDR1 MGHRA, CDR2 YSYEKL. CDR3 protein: CASSQGGLAGFADTQYF. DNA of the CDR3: TGCGCCAGCAGCCAAGGGGGACTAGCGGGATTCGCAGATACGCAGTATTTT.

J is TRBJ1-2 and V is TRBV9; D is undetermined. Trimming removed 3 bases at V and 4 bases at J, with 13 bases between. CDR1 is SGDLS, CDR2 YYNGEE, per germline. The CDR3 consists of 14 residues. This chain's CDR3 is CASSAIHQVYGYTF. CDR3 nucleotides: TGTGCCAGCAGCGCCATACATCAGGTCTATGGCTACACCTTC.

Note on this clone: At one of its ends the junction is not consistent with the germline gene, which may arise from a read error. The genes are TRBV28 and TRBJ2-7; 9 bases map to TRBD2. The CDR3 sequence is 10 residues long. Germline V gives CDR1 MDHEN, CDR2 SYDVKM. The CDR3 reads CASRASGNYF. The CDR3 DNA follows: TGTGCCAGCAGGGCTAGCGGGAACTATTTC.

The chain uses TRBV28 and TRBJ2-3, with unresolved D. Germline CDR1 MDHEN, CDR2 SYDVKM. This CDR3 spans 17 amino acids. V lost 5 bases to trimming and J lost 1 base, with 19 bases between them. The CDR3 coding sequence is TGTGCCAGCAGTCCGCGGCTGCCCCCTAGGCGCACAGATACGCAGTATTTT. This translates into CASSPRLPPRRTDTQYF.

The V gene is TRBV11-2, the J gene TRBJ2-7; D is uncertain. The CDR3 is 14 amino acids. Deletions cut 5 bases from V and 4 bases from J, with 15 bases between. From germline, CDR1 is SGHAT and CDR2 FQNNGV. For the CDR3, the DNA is TGTGCCAGCAGCCCTCGAGTCGCCACGTACGAGCAGTACTTC. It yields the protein CASSPRVATYEQYF.

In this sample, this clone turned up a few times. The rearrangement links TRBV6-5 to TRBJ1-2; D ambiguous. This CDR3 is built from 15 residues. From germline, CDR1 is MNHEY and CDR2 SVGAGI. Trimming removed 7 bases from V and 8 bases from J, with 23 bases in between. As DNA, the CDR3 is TGTGCCAGCATGGGAGCCCCTGAGGGTCTCGGAGGCTACACCTTC. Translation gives CASMGAPEGLGGYTF.